This T cell receptor (beta chain) appears in the sequencing data of a study of OX40 agonist ivuxolimab in advanced cancers. Sequencing was performed with immunoSEQ multiplex PCR; in TCRdb, only in-frame clones are kept and a portion is missing. The repertoire has about 55,000 clones, 77% of them found once; the top ten carry 5.5% to 7%. There are 15 residues in the CDR3. V was trimmed by 3 bases and J by 3 bases, leaving 12 bases between them. Germline-derived CDR1 and CDR2 are SGHVT and SQSDAQ. The chain couples TRBV7-4 to TRBJ1-3, with TRBD1 as a possible D gene (6 bases). The sequenced sample was CD4+ or CD8+ T cells sorted from blood, obtained in a trial of the OX40 agonist ivuxolimab. The source of this sequence is an adult with an advanced solid tumor such as melanoma, head and neck, liver or kidney cancer. As DNA, the CDR3 is TGTGCCAGCAGCTTGGGGGGGCGCGGTGGAAACACCATATATTTT. Translated: CASSLGGRGGNTIYF.